The 16 T cell receptor beta chains below were found in one sample sequenced in a study of cytomegalovirus exposure and HLA in healthy donors. This PCR relied on a set of 60 Vbeta primers and 13 Jbeta primers. Profiling relied on immunoSEQ multiplex PCR, and the TCRdb table lists in-frame clones only, not all of them. The sample records about 140,000 clones, around 80% being singletons. Sequences were obtained from PBMCs. The origin of the receptors is a female donor in good health and CMV-seronegative.

The V and J genes are TRBV7-3 and TRBJ2-4; 7 bases map to TRBD1. The CDR3 consists of 14 residues. The ends lost 5 bases at V and 7 bases at J; junction bases unmatched: 8. Germline loops: CDR1 SGHTA, CDR2 FQGTGA. The CDR3 sequence: CASSPTGISNIQYF. The CDR3 DNA follows: TGTGCCAGCAGCCCGACAGGGATCAGCAACATTCAGTACTTC.

This clone was observed a single time. This sequence joins TRBV5-1 and TRBJ2-1; 9 bases are shared with TRBD1. The CDR3 totals 15 residues. Germline V gives CDR1 SGHRS, CDR2 YFSETQ. V lost 5 bases and J lost 8; bases outside the gene matches: 11. The CDR3 DNA is TGCGCCAGCAGGTTCGACAGGGGGAACCTGGATGAGCAGTTCTTC. Translating it yields CASRFDRGNLDEQFF.

The rearrangement links TRBV18 to TRBJ2-3, with D maybe TRBD1 (6 bases). With 5 bases removed from V and 1 base from J, the gap between germline ends came to 13 bases. CDR3 length equals 15 residues. Germline CDR1 and CDR2: KGHSH and LQKENI. CDR3 in DNA: TGTGCCAGCTCAGGACAGCGTCGGGGCACAGATACGCAGTATTTT. Translation: CASSGQRRGTDTQYF.

V and J are TRBV7-6 and TRBJ2-7; D may be TRBD2 (5 bases). CDR1 is SGHVS, CDR2 FNYEAQ, per germline. The CDR3 contains 12 residues. Deletions cut 5 bases from V and 6 bases from J, with 11 bases between. CDR3 sequence reads: CASSHEEGEQYF. The CDR3 region has the DNA TGTGCCAGCAGCCATGAAGAGGGCGAGCAGTACTTC.

The chain is built from TRBV28 and TRBJ2-1; tentative D call: TRBD2 (6 bases). The CDR3 has 16 amino acids. Between the trimmed V and J ends, which lost 2 bases and 15 bases, there was a span of 26 bases. Germline CDR1 is MDHEN and CDR2 is SYDVKM. The CDR3: CASSLVLGLTLTELFF. The CDR3 DNA reads as TGTGCCAGCAGTTTAGTTCTGGGACTCACCCTGACGGAACTGTTCTTC.

This clone was counted only a few times. This sequence joins TRBV13 and TRBJ1-1; D call uncertain. Trimming pared 7 bases from V and 0 bases from J, leaving 15 bases between. Germline lookup yields CDR1 PRHDT and CDR2 FYEKMQ (reference sequence). The CDR3 consists of 15 residues. The CDR3 sequence: CASTLWAAMNTEAFF. Here the CDR3 DNA reads TGTGCCAGCACCCTATGGGCCGCCATGAACACTGAAGCTTTCTTT.

The rearrangement uses TRBV9 and TRBJ2-1, with TRBD2 matching 14 bases. The CDR3 length is 16 residues. The germline V gene has CDR1 SGDLS and CDR2 YYNGEE. The V segment lost 1 base and the J segment 8 bases; nucleotides outside the gene matches: 5. As DNA, the CDR3 is TGTGCCAGCAGCGTAAGACTAGCGGGAGGGAGGGATGAGCAGTTCTTC. This translates into CASSVRLAGGRDEQFF.

J is TRBJ1-3 and V is TRBV13, with D unclear. V lost 0 bases, J lost 0 bases, and 9 bases lay in between. The CDR3 runs to 16 residues. Germline-derived CDR1 and CDR2 are PRHDT and FYEKMQ (reference sequence). For the CDR3, the DNA is TGTGCCAGCAGCTTAGGGGCAGGACTCTCTGGAAACACCATATATTTT. The encoded protein is CASSLGAGLSGNTIYF.

V gene TRBV19 combines with J gene TRBJ1-1; tentatively, D is TRBD1 (5 bases). The V end was cut by 6 bases, the J end by 4 bases, with 15 bases between. The CDR3 contains 14 residues. Germline values: CDR1 LNHDA, CDR2 SQIVND (reference sequence). The CDR3 loop is CASSLDRGGTEAFF. The CDR3 DNA follows: TGTGCCAGTAGCCTCGATAGGGGAGGCACTGAAGCTTTCTTT.

This clone was recorded only once. The chain links TRBV19 to TRBJ2-7, with 7 bases that match TRBD1. CDR1 and CDR2 (germline): LNHDA, SQIVND (reference sequence). The V and J ends lost 4 bases and 2 bases, in that order; junction bases with no gene match: 11. This CDR3 spans 16 amino acids. CDR3 in amino acids: CASSTQPGTATYEQYF. CDR3 in DNA: TGTGCCAGTAGTACCCAACCCGGGACAGCAACCTACGAGCAGTACTTC.

Here the CDR3 DNA reads TGTGCCAGCAGCTTGCGAGGGTTTAGCCCCGGGGAGCTGTTTTTT. Its translation: CASSLRGFSPGELFF. The chain combines TRBV11-2 with TRBJ2-2; tentatively, D is TRBD2 (5 bases). Germline loops: CDR1 SGHAT, CDR2 FQNNGV. The CDR3 covers 15 residues. The V end lost 3 bases, the J end lost 6 bases, and 14 bases lay between the germline ends.

This clone was counted many times. The chain carries TRBV4-1 and TRBJ1-1; 8 positions agree with TRBD1. Germline V gene lookup returns CDR1 MGHRA and CDR2 YSYEKL. With 6 bases clipped from V and 8 bases from J, the junction kept 11 bases outside the gene matches. The CDR3 covers 14 residues. The CDR3 sequence is CASSLSTGAREAFF. The DNA for the CDR3 is TGCGCCAGCAGTCTGTCGACAGGGGCGAGAGAAGCTTTCTTT.

As DNA, the CDR3 is TGTGCCAGCAGCTCCCCTTCTAGCGGGATCTCCTACAATGAGCAGTTCTTC. Its translation: CASSSPSSGISYNEQFF. This chain joins TRBV5-4 and TRBJ2-1; 9 bases map to TRBD2. The CDR3 sequence is 17 residues long. The V and J ends lost 3 bases and 0 bases, in that order; junction bases with no gene match: 7. Per the germline V gene, CDR1 is SGHNT and CDR2 is YYREEE (reference sequence).

The genes are TRBV6-5 and TRBJ2-5; 11 nucleotides line up with TRBD2. With 5 bases clipped from V and 7 bases from J, the junction kept 9 bases outside the gene matches. CDR3 size: 15 residues. The germline gives CDR1 MNHEY, CDR2 SVGAGI. CDR3 protein: CASSLAGGTLGTQYF. As DNA, the CDR3 is TGTGCCAGCAGTCTAGCGGGGGGTACCTTGGGGACCCAGTACTTC.

V and J are TRBV9 and TRBJ2-5; possibly TRBD2 for D (6 bases). This CDR3 spans 13 amino acids. V was cut by 8 bases and J by 5 bases, with 16 bases left in between. CDR1 SGDLS and CDR2 YYNGEE come from the germline V gene. CDR3 coding DNA: TGTGCCAGTTCTGGGGGGATGGGGGAGACCCAGTACTTC. Its protein product is CASSGGMGETQYF.

The chain uses TRBV5-4 and TRBJ1-2; 9 nucleotides line up with TRBD1. Looked up from germline, CDR1 is SGHNT and CDR2 is YYREEE (reference sequence). This CDR3 has 17 amino acids. Unmatched junction bases numbered 11, after V lost 3 bases and J lost 2 bases. The CDR3 nucleotides read TGTGCCAGCAGCTGGACGGGACAGGGAATAATAAACTATGGCTACACCTTC. Amino acids: CASSWTGQGIINYGYTF.